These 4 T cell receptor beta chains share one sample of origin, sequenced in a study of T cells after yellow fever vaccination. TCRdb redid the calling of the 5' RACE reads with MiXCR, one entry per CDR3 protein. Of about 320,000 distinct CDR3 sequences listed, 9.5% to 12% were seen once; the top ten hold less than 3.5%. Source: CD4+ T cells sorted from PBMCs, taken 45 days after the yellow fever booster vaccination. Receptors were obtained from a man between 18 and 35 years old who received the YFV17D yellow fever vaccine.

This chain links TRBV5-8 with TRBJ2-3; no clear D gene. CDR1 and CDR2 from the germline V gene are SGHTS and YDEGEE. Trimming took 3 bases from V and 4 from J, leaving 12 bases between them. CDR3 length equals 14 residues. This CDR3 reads CASSSGLSPDTQYF. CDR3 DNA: TGTGCCAGCAGCTCGGGTCTCTCCCCAGATACGCAGTATTTT.

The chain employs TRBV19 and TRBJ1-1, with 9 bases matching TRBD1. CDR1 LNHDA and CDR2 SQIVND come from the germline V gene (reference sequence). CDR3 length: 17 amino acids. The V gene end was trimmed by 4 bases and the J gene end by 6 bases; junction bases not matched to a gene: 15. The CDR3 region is CASSTNPRDRVGAEAFF. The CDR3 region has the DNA TGTGCCAGTAGTACAAATCCCCGGGACAGGGTAGGTGCTGAAGCTTTCTTT.

In DNA, the CDR3 is TGTGCCAGCAGTCCCTACGACAGGGCATCTTCACCCCTCCACTTT. This sequence encodes CASSPYDRASSPLHF. The genes are TRBV6-5 and TRBJ1-6, with TRBD1 matching 7 bases. This CDR3 region has 15 residues. J gave up 9 bases and V 5 bases, and 10 bases lay outside the gene matches. Per germline, CDR1 MNHEY and CDR2 SVGAGI.

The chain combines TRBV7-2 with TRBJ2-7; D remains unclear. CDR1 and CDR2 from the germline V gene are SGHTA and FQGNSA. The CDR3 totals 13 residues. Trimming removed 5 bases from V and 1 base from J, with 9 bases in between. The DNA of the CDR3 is TGTGCCAGCAGCCACAGCGAGTCCTACGAGCAGTACTTC. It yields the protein CASSHSESYEQYF.